Listed below are T cell receptor beta chains from one sample, sequenced in a study of cytomegalovirus exposure and HLA in healthy donors. Here immunoSEQ multiplex PCR was the method, and the copy in TCRdb shows in-frame clones only, minus some. The data hold fewer than 250,000 clones, with under 85% observed a single time. The material sequenced was PBMCs. The receptors originated from a woman aged 45-60 years in good health and CMV-seropositive. Each CDR3 is given without its conserved first and last residue. D genes are given only for firm matches.

>TRBD1|TRBV19
ASRGTAGTGLAYGYT
>TRBD1|TRBV2
ASNRDSYEQY
>-|TRBV6-5
PSSYGGGVYEQY
>-|TRBV9
ASSVSVGSWAPSSYNEQF
>-|TRBV18
ASSLLPNEKLF
>-|TRBV6-6
ASTSGENYEQY
>-|TRBV10-3
AISEGDTSAGANVLT
>-|TRBV27
ASSLTSREGRTGELF
>-|TRBV5-1
ASSLASETQY
>-|TRBV12-5
ASDNGSNEKLF
>TRBD1|TRBV10-3
AIGPGQGIYEQY
>TRBD2|TRBV9
ASSVAGGPGYEQY
>-|TRBV6-5
ASSYSMGGREKLF
>-|TRBV7-9
ASSLAAGDGYT
>-|TRBV5-4
ASTRGGTEAF
>-|TRBV7-2
ASSLEGDTEAF
>TRBD2|TRBV18
ASSWTSGDYNEQF
>-|TRBV27
ASSTNQGRETQY
>TRBD1|TRBV5-1
ASSGTGFYGYT
>TRBD1|TRBV28
ASSLVTGQGTSDPNYGYT
>-|TRBV4-2
ASSQDRSNSVNQETQY
>TRBD1|TRBV19
ASKQGANSPLH
>-|TRBV30
AWTLGGGRNRGYT
>-|TRBV9
ASSASTGPPYEQY
>TRBD1|TRBV30
AWSVTPDRAYEQY
>TRBD1|TRBV7-2
ASRGQLNTEAF
>-|TRBV28
ASSSQAWVDEQF
>-|TRBV6-6
ASSYARQPQH
>TRBD1|TRBV18
ASSPLGTGGIDTEAF
>TRBD2|TRBV28
ASSLAGAYEQY
>-|TRBV6-5
ASSDQGHQPQH
>TRBD1|TRBV5-5
ASSRDRDDGYT
>-|TRBV5-1
ASSLESGRGYPYNEQF
>TRBD2|TRBV5-1
ASSWGSGGGASDTQY
>TRBD1|TRBV19
ASSIGRGPSPLH
>-|TRBV7-2
ASSLAVQGHSNQPQH
>-|TRBV7-2
ASSLTHLVVNYGYT
>-|TRBV7-3
ASSFQGGQADTQY
>-|TRBV13
ASSFGQGYGYT
>-|TRBV18
ASTESATNEKLF
>TRBD1|TRBV19
ASSIVAGQGNQPQH